This T cell receptor beta chain was identified in a study of post-analysis software for immune sequencing data (dated by TCRdb to the mid-2010s). Concerning the study at large: The recorded disease courses included relapsing-remitting, secondary progressive and progressive-relapsing multiple sclerosis, and some patients had no subtype annotation. The patient repertoires were compared against roughly 12 previously published healthy control repertoires obtained from donors aged roughly 6 to 25 years. A subset of samples was prepared in parallel using single-end sample barcoding, then pooled and co-amplified after Illumina adapter ligation. The paper's findings and limits, for the study overall: Roughly 5 TRBV segments, including TRBV5-6, TRBV5-1 and TRBV20-1, were significantly more frequent in patients than controls. Direct clustering with F measure revealed strong co-clustering of samples prepared in the same batch, which led to a batch-effect correction. Normalized Chao1 diversity was significantly lower in multiple sclerosis patients than controls, suggesting substantial peripheral T-cell clonal expansion. The multiple sclerosis patient group was slightly younger than the control group.

V trim: 0 bases; J trim: 10 bases; unmatched bases: 6. The CDR3 has 15 amino acids, counting the end cysteine and phenylalanine. Left in the record is the CDR3 DNA by itself, 45 bases read in frame from the first base. Taken from the germline V gene, the CDR1 and CDR2 loops are ENHRY and SYGVKD. Library preparation used PCR. Instrument on record: Illumina HiSeq 2500. Unique molecular identifiers were incorporated into TCR beta cDNA libraries to reduce PCR and sequencing biases. Some 500,000 cDNA molecules were obtained for every 1 to 10 million input T cells, so each molecule roughly corresponded to one T cell. Patient libraries were prepared and sequenced with the same protocol used for the earlier healthy control dataset. Samples belonging to the same batch were prepared together, multiplexed and sequenced on a shared HiSeq lane. In the original analysis: MIGEC was used to process the raw barcoded reads, and molecular identifier groups with only a single read were discarded before consensus assembly and CDR3 extraction. Clonotype tables were post-analysed with VDJtools, normalizing diversity by down-sampling all datasets to the smallest sample size. To correct batch-related cross-sample contamination, repertoire overlap clustering matched CDR3 amino acid sequences but not nucleotide sequences. TCRdb's own reprocessing of the public reads used fastp at Q25 and MiXCR and kept productive beta chains. Rows merge per CDR3 protein into single entries with the most common DNA and genes. TCRdb's processing, not the authors', yielded these V and J calls. Present in this sample are hundreds of thousands of distinct CDR3 sequences, roughly 27% of which were seen just once. The ten most abundant clones make up more than 0.55% of the sample.

Remarks on this clonotype: Its specific antigen is unknown. No quality values exist for individual bases; no much larger clone is one base distant.

TCR beta repertoires were profiled from peripheral blood of about a dozen young patients with multiple sclerosis to demonstrate the VDJtools post-analysis software. The multiple sclerosis patients were children and adolescents ranging in age from roughly 6 to 15 years. Recombination connected TRBV10-3 to TRBJ2-1, with TRBD2 matching 10 junction bases. The sequence derives from a girl aged 10 to 17 with multiple sclerosis. The sample taken for sequencing was blood. The nucleotide sequence reads TGTGCCATCAGTGAGTCTCTAGCGGGAGCCCCAGAGCAGTTCTTC. Its coded protein is CAISESLAGAPEQFF.